The clone carrying this T cell receptor beta chain was recorded only once. This specimen comes from a study of blood T cell repertoires in COVID-19. Overall study: The study drew acute and convalescent COVID-19 samples from the United States, Italy and Spain. Nucleic acid was either cDNA or gDNA, and it came from T cells, B-cell-depleted T cells, or PBMCs.

In the original processing: For nucleated cells, counts were estimated from reference gene primer amplification. Clones were read by immunoSEQ multiplex PCR, and TCRdb kept only the in-frame ones, dropping some. V and J calls and clone size come straight from that table; D and trimming were deduced from the DNA. The sample yields about 140,000 clones, about 86% seen once. This receptor was obtained from a woman in her sixties or seventies with acute or convalescent COVID-19. The sample consisted of peripheral blood.

The CDR3 loop reads CASSPGGGGPQHF. The CDR3 DNA reads as TGTGCCAGCAGCCCCGGGGGGGGAGGTCCCCAGCATTTT. The chain joins TRBV14 to TRBJ1-5; weak D call: TRBD1 (5 bases). This CDR3 comprises 13 residues. Trimming left V 4 bases short and J 10 bases short, with 14 bases between. Germline CDR1 and CDR2: SGHDN and FVKESK.